This T cell receptor (beta chain) was captured by sequencing in a study of T cell responses to AZD1222 COVID-19 vaccine. Overall study results and limits: A reported finding is that nearly half of spike-specific TCRs target unmutated variant regions. There were mostly white British donors and more females than males, and clonal diversity was possibly underestimated.

Germline loops: CDR1 MNHEY, CDR2 SMNVEV (reference sequence). This CDR3 spans 13 amino acids. The ends lost 5 bases at V and 2 bases at J; junction bases unmatched: 3. Some clones are missing from TCRdb's copy, which holds only in-frame ones; the method was immunoSEQ multiplex PCR. The profile shows approximately 140,000 clones, 91% of them singletons. As for this clone: Its specificity is unknown.

This specimen consisted of peripheral blood, obtained on day 0 of AZD1222 vaccination. The TCR comes from an adult in good health. The chain combines TRBV27 with TRBJ2-7; 7 nucleotides align to TRBD2. CDR3 region: CASSPRGAYEQYF. The CDR3 DNA reads TGTGCCAGCAGTCCCCGGGGGGCCTACGAGCAGTACTTC.